Below are 15 T cell receptor beta chains sequenced from a single sample in a study of blood T cells in healthy people across ages. Alongside a J-beta primer mix, a sample-barcoded 5' primer served in a second PCR lasting about 7 to 11 cycles. TCRdb passed the 5' RACE reads through MiXCR, listing each CDR3 protein once. Of approximately 680,000 distinct CDR3 sequences in the sample, less than 40% were seen once. The specimen sequenced was blood. Receptor source: a woman aged 80 or over in good health.

A few counts support this clonotype. This could be a read error, since a much larger clone is one nucleotide away. The chain is built from TRBV20-1 and TRBJ2-5; no firm D call. Germline values: CDR1 DFQATT, CDR2 SNEGSKA (reference sequence). CDR3 size: 11 residues. Trimming removed 6 bases from V and 11 bases from J, with 16 bases in between. CDR3 in DNA: TGCAGTGCCAGTAGTTTCGATGAGCAGTACTTC. This gives the protein CSASSFDEQYF.

Ten or more counts support this clonotype. The CDR3 sequence is CASSRTTSGEQFF. The CDR3 nucleotides read TGTGCCAGCAGCCGGACGACTAGCGGGGAGCAGTTCTTC. The V call is TRBV6-5, the J call TRBJ2-1; TRBD2 matches at 10 bases. The CDR3 spans 13 residues. The germline CDR1 and CDR2 sequences are MNHEY and SVGAGI. V shed 6 bases, J shed 10 bases, and the junction held 6 bases outside the gene matches.

This clonotype came up a few times. The chain joins TRBV27 to TRBJ1-1; 9 bases align to TRBD1. V trimming: 7 bases; J trimming: 5 bases; junction bases outside the gene matches: 8. Germline V gene sequence: CDR1 MNHEY, CDR2 SMNVEV (reference sequence). The CDR3 spans 14 residues. This chain's CDR3 is CASTPDRGGTEAFF. CDR3 nucleotide sequence: TGTGCCAGCACCCCAGACAGGGGGGGGACTGAAGCTTTCTTT.

The V gene is TRBV7-2, the J gene TRBJ2-7; 9 nucleotides agree with TRBD2. CDR1 and CDR2 from the germline V gene are SGHTA and FQGNSA. After removal of 5 bases from V and 5 bases from J, the junction contained 7 bases not matched to a gene. The CDR3 spans 14 residues. This CDR3 reads CASSTGAGGNEQYF. The CDR3 bases are TGTGCCAGCAGCACAGGGGCGGGGGGGAACGAGCAGTACTTC.

In this sample, this clonotype turned up many times. The rearrangement joins TRBV20-1 to TRBJ2-7; tentative D call: TRBD2 (6 bases). Germline V gene sequence: CDR1 DFQATT, CDR2 SNEGSKA (reference sequence). This CDR3 comprises 15 residues. The V end was cut by 3 bases, the J end by 4 bases, with 19 bases between. The CDR3: CSASPARGALYEQYF. The CDR3 region has the DNA TGCAGTGCTAGCCCCGCGCGGGGAGCTTTGTACGAGCAGTACTTC.

In this sample, this clonotype turned up many times. The V call is TRBV4-1, the J call TRBJ2-1; D may be TRBD2 (7 bases). With 3 bases removed from V and 4 bases from J, the gap between germline ends came to 13 bases. The CDR3 length is 15 residues. The germline V gene encodes CDR1 MGHRA and CDR2 YSYEKL. CDR3 nucleotides: TGCGCCAGCAGCCACGGCGGGGGCTCATACAATGAGCAGTTCTTC. Translating it yields CASSHGGGSYNEQFF.

The J gene is TRBJ2-2, the V gene TRBV18; D ambiguous. The CDR3 has 17 residues. The V end lost 2 bases, the J end lost 1 base, and 14 bases lay between the germline ends. Germline V gives CDR1 KGHSH, CDR2 LQKENI. The CDR3: CASSPRARLENTGELFF. CDR3 DNA sequence: TGTGCCAGCTCACCAAGGGCTCGGCTAGAGAACACCGGGGAGCTGTTTTTT.

This chain uses TRBV7-6 with TRBJ2-1, with a possible D match to TRBD2 (6 bases). CDR1 is SGHVS and CDR2 is FNYEAQ in the germline V gene. Deletions cut 3 bases from V and 0 bases from J, with 12 bases between. The CDR3 is 16 amino acids. The DNA of the CDR3 is TGTGCCAGCAGCTTGGCGGGGCAGAGCTCCTACAATGAGCAGTTCTTC. Amino acids: CASSLAGQSSYNEQFF.

Ten or more counts support this clonotype. This chain joins TRBV20-1 and TRBJ2-1, with D uncertain. The ends were cut back, 1 base at V and 2 bases at J, with 6 bases in the middle. CDR1 and CDR2 (germline): DFQATT, SNEGSKA (reference sequence). There are 13 residues in the CDR3. DNA of the CDR3: TGCAGTGCTAGAGGGGGAACCTACAATGAGCAGTTCTTC. Translating it yields CSARGGTYNEQFF.

There are a few counts of this clonotype. The rearrangement links TRBV10-2 to TRBJ1-1; D uncertain. There are 15 residues in the CDR3. V shed 6 bases and J shed 5 bases, with 19 bases lying between them. CDR1 is WSHSY, CDR2 SAAADI, per germline. This CDR3 is CASRDQEGRGTEAFF. As DNA, the CDR3 is TGCGCCAGCAGAGATCAGGAGGGCAGAGGAACTGAAGCTTTCTTT.

Comment on this clonotype: This may be a read error: a much more frequent sequence differs by one nucleotide. The gene calls are TRBV20-1 and TRBJ2-5; D assignment may be TRBD1 or TRBD2 (5 bases each). CDR3 size: 12 residues. Germline CDR1 reads DFQATT; CDR2 reads SNEGSKA (reference sequence). Trimming pared 5 bases from V and 7 bases from J, leaving 14 bases between. CDR3 sequence reads: CSAPGPYRTQYF. The CDR3 nucleotides read TGCAGTGCTCCGGGACCTTACCGGACCCAGTACTTC.

This clonotype was seen many times. The chain has TRBV12-3 or TRBV12-4 and TRBJ2-3, with D possibly being TRBD1 or TRBD2 (6 bases each). Trimming pared 3 bases from V and 5 bases from J, leaving 12 bases between. The CDR3 runs to 14 residues. CDR3 protein: CASSFGGGQDTQYF. In nucleotides, the CDR3 is TGTGCCAGCAGTTTTGGTGGGGGGCAAGATACGCAGTATTTT.

This clonotype was observed many times. V is TRBV7-2 and J is TRBJ2-1; weak D call: TRBD2 (8 bases). V dropped 1 base and J dropped 8 bases, with 18 bases sitting between them. Per germline, CDR1 SGHTA and CDR2 FQGNSA. This CDR3 comprises 16 residues. The DNA for the CDR3 is TGTGCCAGCAGCTTAGGAGGGGGCGGGGGGAGCTATGAGCAGTTCTTC. Translated, it gives CASSLGGGGGSYEQFF. Full variable domain (rest looked up from reference TRBV7-2 and TRBJ2-1): GAGVSQSPSNKVTEKGKDVELRCDPISGHTALYWYRQSLGQGLEFLIYFQGNSAPDKSGLPSDRFSAERTGGSVSTLTIQRTQQEDSAVYLCASSLGGGGGSYEQFFGPGTRLTVL.

The chain has TRBV6-6 and TRBJ1-5; 8 positions match TRBD1. Germline CDR1 is MNHNY and CDR2 is SVGAGI (reference sequence). There are 13 residues in the CDR3. J gave up 10 bases and V 7 bases, and 9 bases lay outside the gene matches. The DNA of the CDR3 is TGTGCCAGCACCGGACAGGGATTCGCCCCCCAGCATTTT. This translates into CASTGQGFAPQHF.

V usage is TRBV28 and J usage is TRBJ1-5; 10 nucleotides line up with TRBD1. Germline V CDR1 and CDR2: MDHEN, SYDVKM. This CDR3 comprises 14 residues. Unmatched junction bases numbered 9, after V lost 9 bases and J lost 7 bases. The CDR3 bases are TGTGCCAGTAAGACAGGGGGCAGAGGACAGCCCCAGCATTTT. It is translated as CASKTGGRGQPQHF.